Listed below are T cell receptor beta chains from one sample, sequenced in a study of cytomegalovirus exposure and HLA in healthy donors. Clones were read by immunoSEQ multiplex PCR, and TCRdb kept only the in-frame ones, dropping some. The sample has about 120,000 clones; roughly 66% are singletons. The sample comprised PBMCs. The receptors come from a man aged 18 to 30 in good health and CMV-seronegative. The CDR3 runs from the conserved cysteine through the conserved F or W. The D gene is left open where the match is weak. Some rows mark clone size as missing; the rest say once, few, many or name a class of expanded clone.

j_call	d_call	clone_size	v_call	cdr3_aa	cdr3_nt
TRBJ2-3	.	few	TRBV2	CASSVGDTQYF	TGTGCCAGCAGTGTCGGAGATACGCAGTATTTT
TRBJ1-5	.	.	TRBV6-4	CASPRGYNQPQHF	TGTGCCAGCCCCAGGGGATACAATCAGCCCCAGCATTTT
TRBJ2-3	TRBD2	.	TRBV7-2	CASRVGTSGILDTQYF	TGTGCCAGCAGGGTTGGGACTAGCGGGATTTTGGATACGCAGTATTTT
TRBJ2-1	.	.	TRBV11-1	CASSPGGVYNEQFF	TGTGCCAGCAGCCCGGGTGGTGTTTACAATGAGCAGTTCTTC
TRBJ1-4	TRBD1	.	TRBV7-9	CASSLGTGTDEKLFF	TGTGCCAGCAGCTTGGGGACAGGGACTGATGAAAAACTGTTTTTT
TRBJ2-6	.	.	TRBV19	CASNRIGGFGANVLTF	TGTGCCAGTAACCGGATAGGGGGTTTCGGGGCCAACGTCCTGACTTTC
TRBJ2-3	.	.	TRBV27	CASGLARPVDTQYF	TGTGCCAGCGGGCTAGCGCGGCCCGTGGATACGCAGTATTTT
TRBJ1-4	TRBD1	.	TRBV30	CAWSSGTGVEKLFF	TGTGCCTGGAGCTCCGGGACAGGGGTCGAAAAACTGTTTTTT
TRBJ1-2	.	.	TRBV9	CASYNYGYTF	TGTGCCAGCTATAACTATGGCTACACCTTC
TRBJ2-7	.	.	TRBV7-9	CASRKAGAQEQYF	TGTGCCAGCAGAAAGGCAGGGGCGCAGGAGCAGTACTTC
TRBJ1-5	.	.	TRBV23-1	CASSQYRTPPFQPQHF	TGCGCCAGCAGTCAATACAGGACACCTCCATTTCAGCCCCAGCATTTT
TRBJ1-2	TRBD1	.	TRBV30	CAWSVRQGEVGYTF	TGTGCCTGGAGTGTACGGCAGGGGGAGGTTGGCTACACCTTC
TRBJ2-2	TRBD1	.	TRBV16	CASSRDSNTGELFF	TGTGCCAGCAGCCGGGACAGCAACACCGGGGAGCTGTTTTTT
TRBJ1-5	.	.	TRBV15	CSTSIDFREDQPQHF	TGTTCCACCAGCATAGACTTCAGGGAGGATCAGCCCCAGCATTTT
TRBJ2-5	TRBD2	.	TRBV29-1	CSVEGLAGWYQETQYF	TGCAGCGTTGAAGGATTAGCGGGATGGTACCAAGAGACCCAGTACTTC
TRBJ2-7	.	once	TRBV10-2	CASSLGLLGYEQYF	TGCGCCAGCTCACTGGGACTGCTAGGCTACGAGCAGTACTTC
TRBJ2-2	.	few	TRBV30	CAWSAAQGYGELFF	TGTGCCTGGAGTGCGGCCCAGGGGTACGGGGAGCTGTTTTTT
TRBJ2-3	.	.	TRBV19	CASSLGGDRDTQYF	TGTGCCAGTAGTCTAGGGGGGGATAGAGATACGCAGTATTTT
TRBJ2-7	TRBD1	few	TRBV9	CASSRAGGSYEQYF	TGTGCCAGCAGCCGGGCAGGGGGCTCCTACGAGCAGTACTTC
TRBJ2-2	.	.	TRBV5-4	CASSPQGSTGELFF	TGTGCCAGCAGCCCCCAGGGTAGCACCGGGGAGCTGTTTTTT
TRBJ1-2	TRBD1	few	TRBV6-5	CASSPPGGLGYTF	TGTGCCAGCAGCCCCCCAGGGGGCCTGGGCTACACCTTC
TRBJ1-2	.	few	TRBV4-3	CASSQEQGRSYGYTF	TGCGCCAGCAGCCAAGAACAGGGCAGAAGCTATGGCTACACCTTC
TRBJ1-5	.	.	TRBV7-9	CASSLPGQPQHF	TGTGCCAGCAGCTTACCCGGTCAGCCCCAGCATTTT
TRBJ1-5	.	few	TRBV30	CAWSGGVGQPQHF	TGTGCCTGGAGCGGAGGGGTTGGTCAGCCCCAGCATTTT